The present T cell receptor (beta chain) was sequenced within a study of blood T cell repertoires in COVID-19. Across the study: The United States, Italy and Spain provided the acute and convalescent COVID-19 samples. PBMCs, B-cell-depleted T cells, or T cells provided the cDNA or gDNA that made up the material.

V was cut by 1 base and J by 5 bases, with 11 bases left in between. CDR1 is KGHSH and CDR2 is LQKENI in the germline V gene. CDR3 length: 14 residues. How the authors handled the data: The assay estimated nucleated cells by amplifying reference gene primers. The table came from immunoSEQ multiplex PCR; TCRdb's copy has only in-frame clones and leaves some out. The V and J calls and clone size were taken over from that table, and D and trimming were inferred from the DNA. This sample yields more than 110,000 clones, of which roughly 85% are seen a single time; about 3.2% belongs to the top ten. The TCR comes from a man aged 45-65 years with acute or convalescent COVID-19. Sequences were obtained from peripheral blood. The rearrangement links TRBV18 to TRBJ1-2; D gene unclear. The CDR3 here is CASSPRLELYGYTF. CDR3 DNA: TGTGCCAGCTCACCACGGTTAGAGCTGTATGGCTACACCTTC.